This section outlines one TCR beta chain sequence together with its context. This CDR3 contains 14 residues. Per germline, CDR1 LGHDT and CDR2 YNNKEL (reference sequence). V gave up 4 bases and J gave up 10 bases; unmatched junction bases: 7. This table comes from immunoSEQ multiplex PCR, and its TCRdb copy is limited to in-frame clones, with some not included. This sample has 200,000 to 300,000 clones, with roughly 87% found just once. These data belong to a study of blood T cell repertoires in COVID-19. Whole-study context: The cDNA or gDNA used as material had been derived from T cells, B-cell-depleted T cells, or PBMCs.

This clonotype originated in a man between 60 and 75 years old who had recovered from COVID-19. This sequence joins TRBV3-1 (or the pseudogene TRBV3-2) and TRBJ1-4; TRBD1 aligns across 9 bases. Sequences were obtained from peripheral blood. The CDR3 here is CASSPGTGRVKLFF. In DNA, the CDR3 is TGTGCCAGCAGCCCCGGGACAGGGAGGGTAAAACTGTTTTTT.